This TCR beta chain stems from a study of human T cells and chemical hapten exposure. J lost 7 bases, V lost 0 bases, and 8 bases had no gene match. The germline V gene encodes CDR1 MNHEY and CDR2 SVGAGI. CDR3 size: 15 residues. TCRdb processed the RACE reads anew with MiXCR; each CDR3 protein has one entry. The repertoire holds more than 85,000 distinct CDR3 sequences, with 9.2% as singletons. This clonotype was counted ten times or more. Specified time point: patch test 2, 6 weeks after DPC sensitization. As for treatment: therapeutic diphenylcyclopropenone sensitization with weekly scalp DPC. This chain uses TRBV6-5 with TRBJ1-1, with 7 bases identical to TRBD1. The clonotype comes from a woman in her forties with alopecia areata. Some clones in this sample may be carry-over from other donors' samples. Sequencing was performed on whole blood, taken in connection with sensitization to the hapten diphenylcyclopropenone (DPC). The CDR3 sequence: CASSYSWQGGGEAFF. The CDR3 DNA reads TGTGCCAGCAGTTACTCTTGGCAGGGGGGCGGTGAAGCTTTCTTT.